Following are 3 T cell receptor beta chains from one sample sequenced in a study of beta chain features in type 1 diabetes. The sequenced template was cDNA made from the entire isolated RNA. The assay was immunoSEQ multiplex PCR, and TCRdb's table has in-frame clones only and misses some. The sample has 330,000 or so clones; about 19% are singletons. Sequencing was performed on naive CD4+ T cells from blood. These receptors were obtained from a woman between 18 and 30 years old in good health.

The CDR3 DNA reads TGTGCCAGCAGCTTAGGAGAGGGAGGGATCTACGAGCAGTACTTC. Translated, it gives CASSLGEGGIYEQYF. V is TRBV7-2 and J is TRBJ2-7, with 7 nucleotides matching TRBD2. V gave up 1 base and J gave up 3 bases; unmatched junction bases: 6. The CDR3 sequence is 15 residues long. CDR1 and CDR2 (germline): SGHTA, FQGNSA.

This clone was recorded a few times. The chain recombines TRBV30 with TRBJ1-2, with D possibly matching TRBD1 (6 bases). The CDR3 runs 13 residues. Germline V gene data show CDR1 as GTSNPN and CDR2 as SVGIG (reference sequence). V was shortened by 4 bases and J by 7 bases, with 16 bases between the two germline ends. The CDR3 region is CAWTRVGAGGYTF. In DNA, the CDR3 is TGTGCCTGGACGCGGGTGGGGGCAGGTGGCTACACCTTC. Supplemented by reference TRBV30 and TRBJ1-2, the full variable domain reads SQTIHQWPATLVQPVGSPLSLECTVEGTSNPNLYWYRQAAGRGLQLLFYSVGIGQISSEVPQNLSASRPQDRQFILSSKKLLLSDSGFYLCAWTRVGAGGYTFGSGTRLTVV.

J is TRBJ1-1 and V is TRBV19, with D perhaps TRBD1 (6 bases). Germline V gene data show CDR1 as LNHDA and CDR2 as SQIVND (reference sequence). The CDR3 has 15 amino acids. The V gene lost 0 bases and the J gene lost 3 bases, with 11 bases spanning the gap. The CDR3: CASSIDWGQDTEAFF. DNA for the CDR3: TGTGCCAGTAGTATAGATTGGGGGCAGGACACTGAAGCTTTCTTT.